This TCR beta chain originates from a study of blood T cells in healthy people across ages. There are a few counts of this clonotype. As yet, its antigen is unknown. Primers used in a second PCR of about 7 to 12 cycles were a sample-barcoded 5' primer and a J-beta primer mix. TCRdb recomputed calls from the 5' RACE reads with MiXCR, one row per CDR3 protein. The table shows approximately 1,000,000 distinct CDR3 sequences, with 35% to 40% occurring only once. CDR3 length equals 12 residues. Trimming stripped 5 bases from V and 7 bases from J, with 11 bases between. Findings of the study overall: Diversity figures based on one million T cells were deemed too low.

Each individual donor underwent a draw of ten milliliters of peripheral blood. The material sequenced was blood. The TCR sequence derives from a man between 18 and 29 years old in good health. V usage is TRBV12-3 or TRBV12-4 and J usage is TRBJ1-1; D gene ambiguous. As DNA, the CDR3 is TGTGCCAGCAGTCTAGGGCTCGGTGAAGCTTTCTTT. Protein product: CASSLGLGEAFF.